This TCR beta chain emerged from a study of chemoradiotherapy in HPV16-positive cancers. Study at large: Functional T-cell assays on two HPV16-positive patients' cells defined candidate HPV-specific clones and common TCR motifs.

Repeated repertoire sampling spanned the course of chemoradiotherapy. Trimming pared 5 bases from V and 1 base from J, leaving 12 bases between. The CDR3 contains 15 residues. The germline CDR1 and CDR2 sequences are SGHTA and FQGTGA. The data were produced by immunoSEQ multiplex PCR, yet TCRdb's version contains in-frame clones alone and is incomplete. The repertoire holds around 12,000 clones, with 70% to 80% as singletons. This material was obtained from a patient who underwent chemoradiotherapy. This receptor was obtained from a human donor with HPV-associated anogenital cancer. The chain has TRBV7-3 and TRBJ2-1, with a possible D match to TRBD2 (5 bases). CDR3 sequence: CASSPKLGSYNEQFF. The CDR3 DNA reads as TGTGCCAGCAGCCCTAAACTAGGATCCTACAATGAGCAGTTCTTC. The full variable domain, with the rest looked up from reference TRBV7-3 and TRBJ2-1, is GAGVSQTPSNKVTEKGKYVELRCDPISGHTALYWYRQSLGQGPEFLIYFQGTGAADDSGLPNDRFFAVRPEGSVSTLKIQRTERGDSAVYLCASSPKLGSYNEQFFGPGTRLTVL.